The 24 T cell receptor beta chains below all came from one sample that was sequenced in a study of CD4 and CD8 cells across lung adenocarcinoma regions listed by TCRdb under 2018. The library was made by PCR. These reads were obtained on a HiSeq X Ten. TCRdb trimmed the raw reads at Q25, called clones with MiXCR and kept productive beta chains. All rows with the same CDR3 protein become a single entry with the most common DNA and genes. Within this sample are just over 7,500 distinct CDR3 sequences, with under 60% of them counted one time only. Around 95% of the sample rests with the top ten. Sequenced: CD8+ T cells from the center of a lung tumor. The meaning of the sample's cell subset or site label: tumor center region. The source of these receptors is a male donor with lung adenocarcinoma. The CD4 and CD8 labels of this study may be unreliable.

This clonotype was counted between two and nine times. The genes are TRBV4-2 and TRBJ2-3; TRBD1 or TRBD2 may be the D gene (6 bases each). CDR3 length: 18 residues. CDR1 is LGHNA and CDR2 is YNFKEQ in the germline V gene. V lost 0 bases and J 4 bases, leaving 20 bases between the germline ends. The CDR3 coding sequence is TGTGCCAGCAGCCAAGATTGGGGGCGGGGCCTTGGAGCAGATACGCAGTATTTT. It encodes CASSQDWGRGLGADTQYF.

This clonotype was detected ten times or more. A junction end diverges from the germline sequence, so it may reflect a read error. This chain joins TRBV6-1 and TRBJ1-2, with TRBD1 identical over 9 bases. The CDR3 has 13 residues. From germline, CDR1 is MNHNS and CDR2 SASEGT. The DNA of the CDR3 is TGTGCCAGCACTAGGGGACAGGGCTTCTCCCGGGCCTTC. Protein sequence: CASTRGQGFSRAF.

The chain has TRBV7-2 and TRBJ1-2; TRBD1 matches at 7 bases. Germline assignment: CDR1 SGHTA and CDR2 FQGNSA. Trimming removed 7 bases from V and 5 bases from J; junction bases left unmatched: 7. This CDR3 comprises 13 residues. CDR3: CASTTPTGYGYTF. CDR3 sequence (DNA): TGTGCCAGCACGACTCCGACAGGGTATGGCTACACCTTC. Full variable domain (outside the CDR3, taken from reference TRBV7-2 and TRBJ1-2): GAGVSQSPSNKVTEKGKDVELRCDPISGHTALYWYRQSLGQGLEFLIYFQGNSAPDKSGLPSDRFSAERTGGSVSTLTIQRTQQEDSAVYLCASTTPTGYGYTFGSGTRLTVV.

This clonotype was seen repeatedly, ten times or more. This chain joins TRBV3-1 and TRBJ2-5, with TRBD1 matching over 11 bases. From germline, CDR1 is LGHDT and CDR2 YNNKEL (reference sequence). The CDR3 has 16 residues. Trimming cost V 1 base and J 5 bases; bases outside gene matches: 6. CDR3 in amino acids: CASSQGTGGTGETQYF. The CDR3 coding sequence is TGTGCCAGCAGCCAAGGGACAGGGGGCACTGGGGAGACCCAGTACTTC.

This chain connects TRBV6-1 to TRBJ2-5, with 9 bases fitting TRBD2. Judging by the DNA end, TRBJ2-7 fits better; the J call may be wrong. Germline lookup yields CDR1 MNHNS and CDR2 SASEGT. The CDR3 consists of 15 residues. CDR3 region: CASRPVAGASYEQYF. CDR3 nucleotides: TGTGCCAGCAGGCCCGTAGCGGGGGCCTCCTACGAGCAGTACTTC.

The CDR3 here is CASSDMDPEQYF. In DNA form, the CDR3 reads TGTGCCAGCAGTGACATGGATCCCGAGCAGTACTTC. The rearrangement links TRBV6-1 to TRBJ2-5; D not certain. The tail of the sequence fits TRBJ2-7 better, so the J call may be wrong. The V gene's germline CDR1 is MNHNS and CDR2 SASEGT. The CDR3 spans 12 residues.

The genes are TRBV4-1 and TRBJ2-1, with TRBD2 identical over 7 bases. The germline CDR1 and CDR2 sequences are MGHRA and YSYEKL. The V and J ends lost 3 bases and 2 bases, in that order; junction bases with no gene match: 7. This CDR3 spans 16 amino acids. This CDR3 is CASSQARTSTYNEQFF. The CDR3 DNA sequence: TGCGCCAGCAGCCAGGCTCGGACTAGTACCTACAATGAGCAGTTCTTC.

To note about this clonotype: Sequence at one end of the junction differs from germline and may be a read error. The chain is built from TRBV6-5 and TRBJ2-3, with D perhaps matching TRBD2 (6 bases). Germline V gene sequence: CDR1 MNHEY, CDR2 SVGAGI. CDR3 length: 15 residues. The CDR3 sequence: CGSSSGVRAKNTQYF. The CDR3 region has the DNA TGTGGCAGCAGTTCGGGGGTGAGGGCCAAAAACACGCAGTATTTC.

This clonotype appeared a few times. The rearrangement links TRBV10-2 to TRBJ2-1; D gene ambiguous. Germline V lookup: CDR1 WSHSY, CDR2 SAAADI. This CDR3 is built from 14 residues. V dropped 5 bases and J dropped 0 bases, with 8 bases sitting between them. Here the CDR3 DNA reads TGCGCCAGCAGTACGTGGGGCTCCTACAATGAGCAGTTCTTC. This translates into CASSTWGSYNEQFF.

The chain links TRBV6-5 to TRBJ2-5, with D possibly matching TRBD2 (5 bases). Near its end, the DNA agrees better with TRBJ2-7, so the J call may be wrong. The CDR3 loop spans 16 amino acids. Germline CDR1 reads MNHEY; CDR2 reads SVGAGI. The CDR3 DNA reads TGTGCCAGCAGTTACTGGGGTGCTGGGCGACGGGGCGAGCAGTACTTC. It encodes CASSYWGAGRRGEQYF.

Comments on this clonotype: This clone may be a read error of a much larger clone one base away. The CDR3 region is CSSSDGAGSFYEQYF. The CDR3 bases are TGTTCCAGCAGTGACGGGGCAGGATCTTTCTACGAGCAGTACTTC. The chain joins TRBV6-1 to TRBJ2-5; D might be TRBD1 or TRBD2, each matching 5 bases. Gene TRBJ2-7 matches the end of the DNA better, so the J call may be wrong. CDR3 length equals 15 residues. CDR1 and CDR2 from the germline V gene are MNHNS and SASEGT.

The sample holds many counts of this clonotype. This rearrangement joins TRBV3-1 to TRBJ2-6; no definite D call. V shed 1 base and J shed 5 bases, with 3 bases lying between them. CDR3 length: 13 residues. CDR1 is LGHDT and CDR2 is YNNKEL in the germline V gene (reference sequence). The DNA for the CDR3 is TGTGCCAGCAGCCAAGTCTGGGCCAACGTCCTGACTTTC. This gives the protein CASSQVWANVLTF. The full variable domain, its missing parts supplied by reference TRBV3-1 and TRBJ2-6, is DTAVSQTPKYLVTQMGNDKSIKCEQNLGHDTMYWYKQDSKKFLKIMFSYNNKELIINETVPNRFSPKSPDKAHLNLHINSLELGDSAVYFCASSQVWANVLTFGAGSRLTVL.

The rearrangement uses TRBV10-2 and TRBJ2-4; D gene ambiguous. The CDR3 sequence is 13 residues long. The germline V gene encodes CDR1 WSHSY and CDR2 SAAADI. V was pared by 4 bases and J by 7 bases, with 11 bases between. The CDR3 protein is CASSVQNSNIQYF. CDR3 sequence (DNA): TGCGCCAGCAGTGTTCAGAACTCTAACATTCAGTACTTC.

V gene TRBV12-3 or TRBV12-4 combines with J gene TRBJ2-5, with 7 bases identical to TRBD2. V lost 7 bases to trimming and J lost 11 bases; unmatched junction nucleotides: 28. The CDR3 is 18 residues long. The DNA for the CDR3 is TGTGCCAGCACCGGCGGTATTAGAGCGGGAAGTATTTACAATGAGCAGTACTTC. Its translation is CASTGGIRAGSIYNEQYF.

This chain links TRBV5-1 with TRBJ2-5; 9 positions match TRBD2. Germline assignment: CDR1 SGHRS and CDR2 YFSETQ. J was trimmed by 5 bases and V by 5 bases; bases with no gene match: 10. The CDR3 totals 15 residues. This CDR3 reads CASSIAGAGQETQYF. CDR3 DNA: TGCGCCAGCAGTATAGCGGGAGCTGGGCAGGAGACCCAGTACTTC.

The chain is built from TRBV6-1 and TRBJ2-1; D might be TRBD2 (5 bases). The J call is uncertain, as TRBJ2-4 better fits the DNA end. The CDR3 is 14 residues long. Germline V gives CDR1 MNHNS, CDR2 SASEGT. CDR3 protein: CASSAWRPGDIQYF. DNA of the CDR3: TGTGCCAGCAGTGCTTGGAGGCCTGGGGACATTCAGTACTTC.

The genes are TRBV6-1 and TRBJ1-2; perhaps TRBD1 as D (5 bases). CDR3 length: 17 residues. Germline loops: CDR1 MNHNS, CDR2 SASEGT. Trimming shortened V by 3 bases and J by 1 base, and 18 bases separated the two germline ends. The CDR3: CASSERQDTSHNYGYTF. CDR3 sequence (DNA): TGTGCCAGCAGTGAGAGGCAGGACACGAGTCATAACTATGGCTACACCTTC.

In its sample, this clonotype was seen once. The genes are TRBV6-1 and TRBJ1-1, with D possibly being TRBD1 (5 bases). The germline CDR1 and CDR2 sequences are MNHNS and SASEGT. The CDR3 contains 13 residues. The V and J ends lost 0 bases and 9 bases respectively, with 11 bases between them. CDR3 region: CASSEAWDSQAFF. In nucleotides, the CDR3 is TGTGCCAGCAGTGAAGCTTGGGACTCGCAAGCTTTCTTT.

This clonotype showed up many times. This chain links TRBV6-1 with TRBJ2-7; possibly TRBD2 for D (7 bases). Germline V lookup: CDR1 MNHNS, CDR2 SASEGT. The CDR3 length is 17 residues. Trimming took 4 bases from V and 9 from J, leaving 28 bases between them. Written as DNA, the CDR3 is TGTGCCAGCAGTGGAACTGCGGGGGCAGCCCTCGCAGGCGGGCAGTACTTC. It codes for CASSGTAGAALAGGQYF.

This clonotype appeared a few times. The chain couples TRBV27 to TRBJ2-5; 12 bases are shared with TRBD2. V lost 6 bases and J lost 2; bases outside the gene matches: 10. CDR1 and CDR2 (germline): MNHEY, SMNVEV (reference sequence). The CDR3 has 17 amino acids. The CDR3 DNA follows: TGTGCCAGCAGAAGACTAGCGGGAGATCCCTTACAAGAGACCCAGTACTTC. Amino acids: CASRRLAGDPLQETQYF.

This clonotype occurred many times. The CDR3 DNA reads as TGTGCCAGCAAGAACCGACTAGCGGGAGGAAACAACGAGCAGTACTTC. Translated: CASKNRLAGGNNEQYF. This rearrangement joins TRBV6-1 to TRBJ2-7; TRBD2 aligns across 13 bases. The CDR3 loop spans 16 amino acids. CDR1 MNHNS and CDR2 SASEGT come from the germline V gene. V was clipped by 7 bases and J by 5 bases; unmatched bases: 11.

This clonotype was found many times. The J gene is TRBJ2-1, the V gene TRBV30, with D uncertain. Trimming left V 3 bases short and J 4 bases short, with 4 bases between. The CDR3 consists of 11 residues. Germline V gives CDR1 GTSNPN, CDR2 SVGIG (reference sequence). The CDR3 sequence: CAWRGYNEQFF. CDR3 in DNA: TGTGCCTGGAGAGGGTACAATGAGCAGTTCTTC.

V is TRBV6-1 and J is TRBJ2-5; 12 nucleotides align to TRBD1. There are 14 residues in the CDR3. CDR1 MNHNS and CDR2 SASEGT come from the germline V gene. J lost 11 bases, V lost 6 bases, and 10 bases had no gene match. CDR3 in amino acids: CASRGQGARDEQYF. The CDR3 DNA sequence: TGTGCCAGCAGGGGACAGGGGGCGCGGGATGAGCAGTACTTC.

The genes are TRBV10-2 and TRBJ2-3, with 8 bases lining up with TRBD2. V was clipped by 8 bases and J by 0 bases; unmatched bases: 4. The CDR3 runs to 14 residues. The germline CDR1 and CDR2 sequences are WSHSY and SAAADI. This CDR3 is CASQREPSTDTQYF. Here the CDR3 DNA reads TGCGCCAGCCAGCGGGAGCCAAGCACAGATACGCAGTATTTT.